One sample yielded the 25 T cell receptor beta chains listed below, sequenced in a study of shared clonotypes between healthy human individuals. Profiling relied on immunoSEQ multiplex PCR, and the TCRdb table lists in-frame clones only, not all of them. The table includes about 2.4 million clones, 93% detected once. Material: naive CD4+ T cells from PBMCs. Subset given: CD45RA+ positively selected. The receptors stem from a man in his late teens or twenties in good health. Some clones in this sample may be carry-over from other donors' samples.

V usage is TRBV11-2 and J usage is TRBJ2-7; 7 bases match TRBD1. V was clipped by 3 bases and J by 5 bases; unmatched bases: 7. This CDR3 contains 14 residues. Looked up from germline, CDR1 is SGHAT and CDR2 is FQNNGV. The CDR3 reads CASSLGQPTHEQYF. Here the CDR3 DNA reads TGTGCCAGCAGCTTGGGACAGCCTACCCACGAGCAGTACTTC. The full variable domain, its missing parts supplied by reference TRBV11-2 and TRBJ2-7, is EAGVAQSPRYKIIEKRQSVAFWCNPISGHATLYWYQQILGQGPKLLIQFQNNGVVDDSQLPKDRFSAERLKGVDSTLKIQPAKLEDSAVYLCASSLGQPTHEQYFGPGTRLTVT.

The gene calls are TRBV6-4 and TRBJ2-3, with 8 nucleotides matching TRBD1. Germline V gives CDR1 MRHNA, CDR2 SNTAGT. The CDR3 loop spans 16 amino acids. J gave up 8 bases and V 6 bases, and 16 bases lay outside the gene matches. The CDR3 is CASRPQPGTGYGTQYF. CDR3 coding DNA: TGTGCCAGCAGGCCCCAGCCCGGGACAGGCTATGGTACGCAGTATTTT.

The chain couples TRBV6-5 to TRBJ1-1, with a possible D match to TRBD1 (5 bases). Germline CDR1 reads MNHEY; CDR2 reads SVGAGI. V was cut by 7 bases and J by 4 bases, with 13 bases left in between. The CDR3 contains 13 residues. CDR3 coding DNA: TGTGCCAGCACCCGGGGGGGGAGCACTGAAGCTTTCTTT. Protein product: CASTRGGSTEAFF.

This CDR3 is CASPSSGFIRAFF. The CDR3 DNA reads as TGTGCCAGCCCTAGCTCGGGTTTTATTCGAGCTTTCTTT. The V and J genes are TRBV14 and TRBJ1-1; D not resolved. The V end was cut by 8 bases, the J end by 10 bases, with 20 bases between. The CDR3 spans 13 residues. Germline CDR1 is SGHDN and CDR2 is FVKESK.

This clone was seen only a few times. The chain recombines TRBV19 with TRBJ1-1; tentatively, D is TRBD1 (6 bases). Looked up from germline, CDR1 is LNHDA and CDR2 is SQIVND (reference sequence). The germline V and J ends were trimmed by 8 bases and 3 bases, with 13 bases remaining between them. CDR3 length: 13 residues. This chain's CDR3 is CASGQSHDTEAFF. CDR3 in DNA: TGTGCCAGTGGACAGTCCCACGACACTGAAGCTTTCTTT.

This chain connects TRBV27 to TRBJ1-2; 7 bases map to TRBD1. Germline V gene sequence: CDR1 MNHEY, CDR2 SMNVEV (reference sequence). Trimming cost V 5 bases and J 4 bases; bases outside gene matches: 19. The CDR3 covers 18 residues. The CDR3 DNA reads TGTGCCAGCAGTCACATGGCATTGTCCGGGACAGAGTTCTATGGCTACACCTTC. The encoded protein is CASSHMALSGTEFYGYTF.

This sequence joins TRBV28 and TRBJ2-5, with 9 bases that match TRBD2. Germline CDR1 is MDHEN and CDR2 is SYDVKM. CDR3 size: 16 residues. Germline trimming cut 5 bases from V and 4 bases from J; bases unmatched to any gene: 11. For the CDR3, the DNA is TGTGCCAGCAGTACGAGTTATCAACTAGCGGGAGAGACCCAGTACTTC. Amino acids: CASSTSYQLAGETQYF.

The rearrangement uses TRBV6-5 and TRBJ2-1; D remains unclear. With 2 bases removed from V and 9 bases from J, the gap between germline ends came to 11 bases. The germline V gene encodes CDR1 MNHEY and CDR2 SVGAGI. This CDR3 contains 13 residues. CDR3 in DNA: TGTGCCAGCAGTTACGATAGGTACGGTGAGCAGTTCTTC. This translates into CASSYDRYGEQFF.

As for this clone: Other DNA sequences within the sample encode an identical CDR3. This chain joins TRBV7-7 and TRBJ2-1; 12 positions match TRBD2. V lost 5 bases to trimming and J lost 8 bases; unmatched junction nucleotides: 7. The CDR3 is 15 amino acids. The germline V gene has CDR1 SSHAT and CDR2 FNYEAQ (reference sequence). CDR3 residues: CASSLGLAGVYEQFF. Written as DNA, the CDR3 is TGTGCCAGCAGCCTGGGACTAGCGGGCGTTTATGAGCAGTTCTTC.

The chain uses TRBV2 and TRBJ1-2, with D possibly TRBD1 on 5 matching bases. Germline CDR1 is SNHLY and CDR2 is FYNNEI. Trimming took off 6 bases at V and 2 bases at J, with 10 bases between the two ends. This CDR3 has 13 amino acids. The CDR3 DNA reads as TGTGCCAGCAGGGCAGGGACCAACTATGGCTACACCTTC. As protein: CASRAGTNYGYTF.

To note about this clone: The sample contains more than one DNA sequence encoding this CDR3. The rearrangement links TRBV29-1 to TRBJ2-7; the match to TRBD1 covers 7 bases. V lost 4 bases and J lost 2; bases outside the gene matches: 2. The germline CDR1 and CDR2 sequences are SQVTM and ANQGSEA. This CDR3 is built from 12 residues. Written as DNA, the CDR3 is TGCAGCGTTGGGGACAGAGCCTACGAGCAGTACTTC. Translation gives CSVGDRAYEQYF.

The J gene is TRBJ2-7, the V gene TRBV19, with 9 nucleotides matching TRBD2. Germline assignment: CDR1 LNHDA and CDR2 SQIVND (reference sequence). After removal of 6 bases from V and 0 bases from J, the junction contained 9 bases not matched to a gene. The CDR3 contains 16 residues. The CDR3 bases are TGTGCCAGTAGATTGGCGGGAGGGCCTAGCTCCTACGAGCAGTACTTC. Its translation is CASRLAGGPSSYEQYF.

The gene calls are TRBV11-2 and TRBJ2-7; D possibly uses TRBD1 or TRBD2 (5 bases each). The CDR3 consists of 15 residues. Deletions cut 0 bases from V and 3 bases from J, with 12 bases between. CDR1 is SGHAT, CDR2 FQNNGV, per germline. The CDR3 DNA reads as TGTGCCAGCAGCTTAGACGGGACCCCGGACTACGAGCAGTACTTC. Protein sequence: CASSLDGTPDYEQYF.

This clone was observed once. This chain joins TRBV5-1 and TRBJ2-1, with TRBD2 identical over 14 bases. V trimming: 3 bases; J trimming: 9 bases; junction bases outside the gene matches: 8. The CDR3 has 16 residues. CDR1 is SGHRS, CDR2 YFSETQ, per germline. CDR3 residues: CASSSHGTSGSTEQFF. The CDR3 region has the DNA TGCGCCAGCAGCTCCCACGGGACTAGCGGGAGCACTGAGCAGTTCTTC. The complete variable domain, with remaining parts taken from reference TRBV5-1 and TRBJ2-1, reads KAGVTQTPRYLIKTRGQQVTLSCSPISGHRSVSWYQQTPGQGLQFLFEYFSETQRNKGNFPGRFSGRQFSNSRSEMNVSTLELGDSALYLCASSSHGTSGSTEQFFGPGTRLTVL.

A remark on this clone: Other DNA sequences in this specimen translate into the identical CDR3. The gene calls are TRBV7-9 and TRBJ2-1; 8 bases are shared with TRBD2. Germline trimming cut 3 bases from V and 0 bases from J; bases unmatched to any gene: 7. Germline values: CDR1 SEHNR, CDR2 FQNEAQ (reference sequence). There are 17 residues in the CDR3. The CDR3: CASSFDIAGSSYNEQFF. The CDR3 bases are TGTGCCAGCAGCTTCGATATAGCGGGAAGCTCCTACAATGAGCAGTTCTTC.

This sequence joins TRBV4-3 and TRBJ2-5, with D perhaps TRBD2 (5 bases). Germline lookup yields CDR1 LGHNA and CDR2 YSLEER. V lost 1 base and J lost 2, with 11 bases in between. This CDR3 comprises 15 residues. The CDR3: CASSQVSGGQETQYF. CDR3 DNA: TGCGCCAGCAGCCAAGTCTCTGGCGGGCAAGAGACCCAGTACTTC.

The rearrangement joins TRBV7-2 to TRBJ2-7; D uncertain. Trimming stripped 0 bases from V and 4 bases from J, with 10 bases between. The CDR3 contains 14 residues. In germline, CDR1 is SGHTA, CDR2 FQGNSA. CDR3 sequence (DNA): TGTGCCAGCAGCTTAGCGCCGATCCCTTACGAGCAGTACTTC. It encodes CASSLAPIPYEQYF.

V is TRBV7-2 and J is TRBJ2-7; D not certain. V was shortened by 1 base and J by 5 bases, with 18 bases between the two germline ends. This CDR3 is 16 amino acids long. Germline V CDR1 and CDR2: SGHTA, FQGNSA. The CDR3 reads CASSLGMGLDSHEQYF. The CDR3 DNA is TGTGCCAGCAGCTTAGGAATGGGATTGGATAGCCACGAGCAGTACTTC.

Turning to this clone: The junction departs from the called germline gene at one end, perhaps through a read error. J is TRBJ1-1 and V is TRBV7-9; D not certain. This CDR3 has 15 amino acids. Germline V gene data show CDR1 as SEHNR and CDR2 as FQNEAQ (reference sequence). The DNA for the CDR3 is TGTGCGAGCATGGGGAGGCTGGATGGGAACACTGAAGCTTTCTTT. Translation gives CASMGRLDGNTEAFF.

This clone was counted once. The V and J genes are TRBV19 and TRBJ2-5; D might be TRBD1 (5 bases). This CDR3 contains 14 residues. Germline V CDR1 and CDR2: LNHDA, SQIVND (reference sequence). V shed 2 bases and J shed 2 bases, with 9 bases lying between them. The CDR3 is CASSINRQQETQYF. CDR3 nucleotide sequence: TGTGCCAGTAGTATAAACAGACAGCAAGAGACCCAGTACTTC. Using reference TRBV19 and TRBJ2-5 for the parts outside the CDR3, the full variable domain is DGGITQSPKYLFRKEGQNVTLSCEQNLNHDAMYWYRQDPGQGLRLIYYSQIVNDFQKGDIAEGYSVSREKKESFPLTVTSAQKNPTAFYLCASSINRQQETQYFGPGTRLLVL.

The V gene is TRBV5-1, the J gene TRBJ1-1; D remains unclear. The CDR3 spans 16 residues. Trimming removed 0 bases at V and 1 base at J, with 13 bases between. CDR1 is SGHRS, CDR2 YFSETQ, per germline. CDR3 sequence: CASSLGARQQNTEAFF. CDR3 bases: TGCGCCAGCAGCTTGGGGGCCCGGCAACAGAACACTGAAGCTTTCTTT.

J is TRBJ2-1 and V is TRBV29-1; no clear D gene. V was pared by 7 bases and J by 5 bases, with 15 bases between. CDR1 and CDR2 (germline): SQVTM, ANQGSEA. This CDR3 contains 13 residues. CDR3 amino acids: CSALLQFNNEQFF. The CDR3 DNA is TGCAGCGCCCTACTTCAATTCAACAATGAGCAGTTCTTC.

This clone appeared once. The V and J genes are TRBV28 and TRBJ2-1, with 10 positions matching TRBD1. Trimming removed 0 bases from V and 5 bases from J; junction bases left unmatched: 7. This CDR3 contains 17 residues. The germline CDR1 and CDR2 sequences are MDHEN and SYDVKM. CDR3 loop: CASSLWGDRGLHNEQFF. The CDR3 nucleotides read TGTGCCAGCAGTTTATGGGGGGACAGGGGCCTTCACAATGAGCAGTTCTTC.

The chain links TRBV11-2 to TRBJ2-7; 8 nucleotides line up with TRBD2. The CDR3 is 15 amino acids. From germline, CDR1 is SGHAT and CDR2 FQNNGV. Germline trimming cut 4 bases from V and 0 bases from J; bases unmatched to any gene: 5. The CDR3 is CASSSPAGGSYEQYF. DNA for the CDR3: TGTGCCAGCAGCTCTCCGGCGGGAGGCTCCTACGAGCAGTACTTC.

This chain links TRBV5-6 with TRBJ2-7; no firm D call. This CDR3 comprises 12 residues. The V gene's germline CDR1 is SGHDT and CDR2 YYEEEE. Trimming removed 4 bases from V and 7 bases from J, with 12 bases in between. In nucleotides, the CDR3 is TGTGCCAGCAGCCCAACTACGGAGGAGCAGTACTTC. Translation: CASSPTTEEQYF.